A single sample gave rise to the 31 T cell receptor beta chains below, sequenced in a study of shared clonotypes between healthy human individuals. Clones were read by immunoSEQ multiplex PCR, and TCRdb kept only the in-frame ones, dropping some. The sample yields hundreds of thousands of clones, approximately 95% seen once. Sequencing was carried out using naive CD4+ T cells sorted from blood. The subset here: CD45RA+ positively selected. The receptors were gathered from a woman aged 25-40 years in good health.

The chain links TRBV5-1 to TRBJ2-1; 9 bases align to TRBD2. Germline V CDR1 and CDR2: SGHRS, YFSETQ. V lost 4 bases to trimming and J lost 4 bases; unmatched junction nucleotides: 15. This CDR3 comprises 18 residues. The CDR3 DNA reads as TGCGCCAGCAGCCCGGGAGGGGGGGCTAGCGGGAATTACAATGAGCAGTTCTTC. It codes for CASSPGGGASGNYNEQFF.

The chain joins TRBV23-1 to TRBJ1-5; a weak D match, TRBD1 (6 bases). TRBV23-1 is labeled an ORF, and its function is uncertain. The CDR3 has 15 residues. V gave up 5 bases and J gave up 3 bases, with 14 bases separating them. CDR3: CASSVDRENNQPQHF. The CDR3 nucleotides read TGCGCCAGCAGTGTGGACAGAGAGAACAATCAGCCCCAGCATTTT.

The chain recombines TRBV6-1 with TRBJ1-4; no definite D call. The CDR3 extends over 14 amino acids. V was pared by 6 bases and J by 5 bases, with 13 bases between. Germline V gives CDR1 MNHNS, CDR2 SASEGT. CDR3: CASSSGGKNEKLFF. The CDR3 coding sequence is TGTGCCAGCAGCTCGGGAGGAAAGAATGAAAAACTGTTTTTT.

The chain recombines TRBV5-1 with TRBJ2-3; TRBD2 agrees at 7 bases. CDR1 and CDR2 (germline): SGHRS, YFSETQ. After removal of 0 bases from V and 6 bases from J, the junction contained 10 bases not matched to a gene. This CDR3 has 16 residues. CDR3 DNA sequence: TGCGCCAGCAGCTTGGCCCCGAGCGGGGCCGCCGATACGCAGTATTTT. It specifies CASSLAPSGAADTQYF. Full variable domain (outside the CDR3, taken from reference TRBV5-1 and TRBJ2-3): KAGVTQTPRYLIKTRGQQVTLSCSPISGHRSVSWYQQTPGQGLQFLFEYFSETQRNKGNFPGRFSGRQFSNSRSEMNVSTLELGDSALYLCASSLAPSGAADTQYFGPGTRLTVL.

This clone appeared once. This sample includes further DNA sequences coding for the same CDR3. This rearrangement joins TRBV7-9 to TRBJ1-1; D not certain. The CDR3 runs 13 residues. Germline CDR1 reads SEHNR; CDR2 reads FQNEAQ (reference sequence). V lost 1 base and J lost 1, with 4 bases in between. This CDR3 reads CASSLVGNTEAFF. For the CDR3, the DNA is TGTGCCAGCAGCTTAGTAGGGAACACTGAAGCTTTCTTT. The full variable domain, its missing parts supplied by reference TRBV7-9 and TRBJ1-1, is DTGVSQNPRHKITKRGQNVTFRCDPISEHNRLYWYRQTLGQGPEFLTYFQNEAQLEKSRLLSDRFSAERPKGSFSTLEIQRTEQGDSAMYLCASSLVGNTEAFFGQGTRLTVV.

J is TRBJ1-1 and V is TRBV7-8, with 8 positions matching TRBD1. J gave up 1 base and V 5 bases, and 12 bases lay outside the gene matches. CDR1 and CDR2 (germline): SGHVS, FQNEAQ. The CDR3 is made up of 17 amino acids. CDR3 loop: CASSPRAGQGRNTEAFF. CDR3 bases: TGTGCCAGCAGCCCACGAGCCGGACAGGGACGGAACACTGAAGCTTTCTTT.

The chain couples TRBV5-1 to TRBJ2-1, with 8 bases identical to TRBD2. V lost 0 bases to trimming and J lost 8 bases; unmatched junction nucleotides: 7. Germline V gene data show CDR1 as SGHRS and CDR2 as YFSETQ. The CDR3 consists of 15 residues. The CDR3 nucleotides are TGCGCCAGCAGCTTGGCCACGGGACTAGGCCATGAGCAGTTCTTC. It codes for CASSLATGLGHEQFF.

The CDR3 region is CASSLDSPYGYTF. The CDR3 DNA reads as TGTGCCAGCAGCTTAGATAGTCCCTATGGCTACACCTTC. The rearrangement uses TRBV11-2 and TRBJ1-2; D remains ambiguous. The CDR3 consists of 13 residues. V was clipped by 0 bases and J by 4 bases, with 6 bases between them. CDR1 SGHAT and CDR2 FQNNGV come from the germline V gene.

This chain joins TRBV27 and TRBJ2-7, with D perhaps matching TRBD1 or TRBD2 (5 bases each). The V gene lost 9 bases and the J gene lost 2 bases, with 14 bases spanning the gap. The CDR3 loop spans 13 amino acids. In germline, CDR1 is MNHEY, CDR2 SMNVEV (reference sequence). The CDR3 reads CARGTGTTYEQYF. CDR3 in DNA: TGTGCCAGGGGGACCGGAACCACCTACGAGCAGTACTTC.

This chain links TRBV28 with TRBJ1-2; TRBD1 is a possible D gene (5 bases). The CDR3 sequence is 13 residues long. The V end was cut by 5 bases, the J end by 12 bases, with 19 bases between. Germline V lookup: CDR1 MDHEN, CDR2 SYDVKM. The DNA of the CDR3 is TGTGCCAGCAGTCCCCCAGCCAGGGAAAAACACACCTTC. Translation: CASSPPAREKHTF.

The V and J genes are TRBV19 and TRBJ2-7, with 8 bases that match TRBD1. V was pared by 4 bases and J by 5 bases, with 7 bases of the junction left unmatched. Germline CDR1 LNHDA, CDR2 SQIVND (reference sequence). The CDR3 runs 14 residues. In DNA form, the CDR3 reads TGTGCCAGTAGTACGGACAGGGACACCCACGAGCAGTACTTC. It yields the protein CASSTDRDTHEQYF.

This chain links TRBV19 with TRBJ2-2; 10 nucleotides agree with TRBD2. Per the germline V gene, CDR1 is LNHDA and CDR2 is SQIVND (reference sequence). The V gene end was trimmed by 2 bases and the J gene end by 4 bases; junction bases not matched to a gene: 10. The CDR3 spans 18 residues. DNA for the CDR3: TGTGCCAGTAGTATAAGCCACCTAGCGGGAGCGGGCACCGGGGAGCTGTTTTTT. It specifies CASSISHLAGAGTGELFF.

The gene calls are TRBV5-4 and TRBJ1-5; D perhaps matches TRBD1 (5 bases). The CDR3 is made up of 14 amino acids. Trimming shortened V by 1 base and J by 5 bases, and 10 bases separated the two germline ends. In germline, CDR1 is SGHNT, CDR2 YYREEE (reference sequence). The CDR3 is CASSLFGAYQPQHF. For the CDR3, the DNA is TGTGCCAGCAGCTTGTTTGGGGCCTATCAGCCCCAGCATTTT.

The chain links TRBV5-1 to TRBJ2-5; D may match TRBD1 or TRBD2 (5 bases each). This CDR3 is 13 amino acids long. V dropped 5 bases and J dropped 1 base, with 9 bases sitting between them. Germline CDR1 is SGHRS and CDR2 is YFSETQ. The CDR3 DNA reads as TGCGCCAGCAGTCCAGGGACCCAAGAGACCCAGTACTTC. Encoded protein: CASSPGTQETQYF.

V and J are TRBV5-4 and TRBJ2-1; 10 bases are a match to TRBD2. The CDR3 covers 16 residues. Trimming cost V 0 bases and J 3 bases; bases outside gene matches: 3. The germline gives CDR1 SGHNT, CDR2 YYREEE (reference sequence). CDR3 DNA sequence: TGTGCCAGCAGCTTGGGGACTAGCGGATACTACAATGAGCAGTTCTTC. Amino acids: CASSLGTSGYYNEQFF.

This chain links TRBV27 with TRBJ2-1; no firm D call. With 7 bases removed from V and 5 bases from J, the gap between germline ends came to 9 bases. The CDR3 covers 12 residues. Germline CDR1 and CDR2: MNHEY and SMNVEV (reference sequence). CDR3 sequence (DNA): TGTGCCAGCACTAACTGGGACAATGAGCAGTTCTTC. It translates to CASTNWDNEQFF.

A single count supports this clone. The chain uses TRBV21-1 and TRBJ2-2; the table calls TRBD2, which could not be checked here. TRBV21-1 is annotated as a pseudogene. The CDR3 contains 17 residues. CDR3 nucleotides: TGTGCCAGCAGCAAAGTAGTGACTAGCGGGATCCCCGGGGAGCTGTTTTTT. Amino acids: CASSKVVTSGIPGELFF.

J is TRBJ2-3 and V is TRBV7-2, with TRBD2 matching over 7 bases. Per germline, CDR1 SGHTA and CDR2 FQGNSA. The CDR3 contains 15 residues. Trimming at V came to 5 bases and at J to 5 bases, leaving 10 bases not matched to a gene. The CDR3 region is CASSGLVPFVDTQYF. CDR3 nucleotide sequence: TGTGCCAGCAGCGGACTAGTCCCTTTTGTAGATACGCAGTATTTT.

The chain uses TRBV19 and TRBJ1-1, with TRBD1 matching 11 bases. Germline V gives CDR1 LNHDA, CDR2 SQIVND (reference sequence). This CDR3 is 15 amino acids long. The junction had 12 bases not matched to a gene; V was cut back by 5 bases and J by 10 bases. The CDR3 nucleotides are TGTGCCAGTAGTTTATCGGGACAGGGGGGAGGTCGAGCTTTCTTT. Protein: CASSLSGQGGGRAFF.

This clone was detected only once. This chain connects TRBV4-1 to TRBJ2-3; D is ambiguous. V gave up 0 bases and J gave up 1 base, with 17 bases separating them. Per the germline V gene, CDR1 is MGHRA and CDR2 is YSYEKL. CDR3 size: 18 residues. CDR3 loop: CASSQDTKRPIRTDTQYF. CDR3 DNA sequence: TGCGCCAGCAGCCAAGATACGAAACGGCCCATTCGCACAGATACGCAGTATTTT.

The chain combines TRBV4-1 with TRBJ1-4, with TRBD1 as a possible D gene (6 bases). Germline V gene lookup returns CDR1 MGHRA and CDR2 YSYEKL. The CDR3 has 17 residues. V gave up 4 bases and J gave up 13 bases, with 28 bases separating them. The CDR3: CASSRPAQRTAAGGLFF. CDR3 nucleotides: TGCGCCAGCAGCCGCCCTGCCCAAAGGACAGCCGCGGGAGGACTGTTTTTT.

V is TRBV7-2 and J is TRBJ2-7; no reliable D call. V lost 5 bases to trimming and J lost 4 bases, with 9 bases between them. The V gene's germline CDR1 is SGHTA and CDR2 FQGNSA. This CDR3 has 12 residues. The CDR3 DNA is TGTGCCAGCAGCCCGACCCTTTACGAGCAGTACTTC. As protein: CASSPTLYEQYF.

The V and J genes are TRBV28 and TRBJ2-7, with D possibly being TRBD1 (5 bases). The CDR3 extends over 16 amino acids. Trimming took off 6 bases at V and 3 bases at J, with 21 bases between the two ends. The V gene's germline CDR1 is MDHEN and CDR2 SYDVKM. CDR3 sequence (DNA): TGTGCCAGCAGGGCCCGAATGACAGTTCCCTTCTACGAGCAGTACTTC. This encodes CASRARMTVPFYEQYF.

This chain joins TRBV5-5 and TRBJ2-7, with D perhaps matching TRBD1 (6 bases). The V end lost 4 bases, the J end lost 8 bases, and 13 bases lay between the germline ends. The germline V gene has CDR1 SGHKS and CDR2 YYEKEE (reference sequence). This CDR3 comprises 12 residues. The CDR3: CASSPEGGKQYF. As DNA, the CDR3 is TGTGCCAGCAGCCCCGAAGGGGGAAAGCAGTACTTC.

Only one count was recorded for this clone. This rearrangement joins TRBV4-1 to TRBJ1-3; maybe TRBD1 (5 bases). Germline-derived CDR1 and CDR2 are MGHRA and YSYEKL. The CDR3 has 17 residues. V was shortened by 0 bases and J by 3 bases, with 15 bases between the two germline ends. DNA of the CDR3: TGCGCCAGCAGCCAAGATCCCCTTGGCGGGGGTGGAAACACCATATATTTT. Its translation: CASSQDPLGGGGNTIYF.

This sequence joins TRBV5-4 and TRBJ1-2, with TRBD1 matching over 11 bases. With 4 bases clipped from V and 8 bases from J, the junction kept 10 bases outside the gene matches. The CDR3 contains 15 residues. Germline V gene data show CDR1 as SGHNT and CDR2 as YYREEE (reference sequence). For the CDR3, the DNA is TGTGCCAGCAGCCAGGGACAGGGGGTGCGTGGCGGCTACACCTTC. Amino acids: CASSQGQGVRGGYTF.

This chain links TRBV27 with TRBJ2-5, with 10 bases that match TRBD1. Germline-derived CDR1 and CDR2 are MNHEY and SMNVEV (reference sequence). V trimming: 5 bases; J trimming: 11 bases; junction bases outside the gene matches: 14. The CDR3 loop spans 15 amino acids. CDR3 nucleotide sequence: TGTGCCAGCAGTCAAGACAGGGGGCGCGTAGAGGAGCAGTACTTC. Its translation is CASSQDRGRVEEQYF.

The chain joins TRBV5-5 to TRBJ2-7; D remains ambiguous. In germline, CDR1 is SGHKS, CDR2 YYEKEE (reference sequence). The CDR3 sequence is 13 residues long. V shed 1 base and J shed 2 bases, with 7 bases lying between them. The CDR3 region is CASSLPTTYEQYF. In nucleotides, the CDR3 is TGTGCCAGCAGCTTGCCGACAACCTACGAGCAGTACTTC. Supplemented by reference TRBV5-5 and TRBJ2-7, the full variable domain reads DAGVTQSPTHLIKTRGQQVTLRCSPISGHKSVSWYQQVLGQGPQFIFQYYEKEERGRGNFPDRFSARQFPNYSSELNVNALLLGDSALYLCASSLPTTYEQYFGPGTRLTVT.

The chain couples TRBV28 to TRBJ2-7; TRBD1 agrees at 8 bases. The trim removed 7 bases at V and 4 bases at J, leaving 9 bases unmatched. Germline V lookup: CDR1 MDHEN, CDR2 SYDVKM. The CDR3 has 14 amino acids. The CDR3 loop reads CASTPGGPLYEQYF. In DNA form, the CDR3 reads TGTGCCAGCACCCCAGGGGGCCCCTTATACGAGCAGTACTTC.

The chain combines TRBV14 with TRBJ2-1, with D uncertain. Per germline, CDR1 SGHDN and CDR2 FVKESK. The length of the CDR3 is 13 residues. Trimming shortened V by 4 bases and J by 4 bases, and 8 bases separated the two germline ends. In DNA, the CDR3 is TGTGCCAGCAGCCCCAGCGAGTACAATGAGCAGTTCTTC. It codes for CASSPSEYNEQFF.

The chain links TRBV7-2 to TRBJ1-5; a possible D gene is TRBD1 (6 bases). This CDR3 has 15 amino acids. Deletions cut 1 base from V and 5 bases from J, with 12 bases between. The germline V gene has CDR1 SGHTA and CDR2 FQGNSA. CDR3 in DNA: TGTGCCAGCAGCTTAGGAGGGACACCCTATCAGCCCCAGCATTTT. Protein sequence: CASSLGGTPYQPQHF.